This is a list of T cell receptor beta chains from one sample in a study of blood T cell repertoires in COVID-19. The protocol was immunoSEQ multiplex PCR, while the TCRdb copy is restricted to in-frame clones and leaves out a portion. The data show 70,000 or so clones, with more than 70% seen just once and roughly 4% held by the top ten. Sequencing was done on a sample of peripheral blood. The origin of the receptors is a man aged 50-59 years with acute or convalescent COVID-19. Each CDR3 is given with its conserved first and last residue. The order of the fields is clone size, D gene, J gene, V gene, CDR3 protein, CDR3 DNA. The D gene is left open where the match is weak. The listing skips clone size in some rows; elsewhere it reads once, few, many or a size class.

>-|-|TRBJ2-2|TRBV7-6
CASSRMTGLNTGELFF
TGTGCCAGCAGCCGCATGACAGGCTTGAACACCGGGGAGCTGTTTTTT
>-|-|TRBJ2-1|TRBV20-1
CSARDDNEQFF
TGCAGTGCTAGAGACGACAATGAGCAGTTCTTC
>-|TRBD1|TRBJ2-1|TRBV5-1
CASSLGTGPYNEQFF
TGCGCCAGCAGCTTGGGGACAGGGCCTTACAATGAGCAGTTCTTC
>-|-|TRBJ1-4|TRBV11-2
CASRPTGPDRKLFF
TGTGCCAGCAGGCCTACAGGGCCAGACAGAAAACTGTTTTTT
>-|TRBD2|TRBJ2-3|TRBV11-3
CASSLTSGGTDTQYF
TGTGCCAGCAGCTTAACTAGCGGGGGAACAGATACGCAGTATTTT
>-|-|TRBJ1-1|TRBV10-3
CAISESPRGGTEAFF
TGTGCCATCAGTGAGTCCCCGCGAGGGGGCACTGAAGCTTTCTTT
>-|-|TRBJ2-7|TRBV28
CASSLSGYEQYF
TGTGCCAGCAGCTTATCGGGCTACGAGCAGTACTTC
>-|TRBD2|TRBJ2-5|TRBV9
CASSLGTSGGAGTQYF
TGTGCCAGCAGCTTGGGGACTAGCGGGGGGGCTGGGACCCAGTACTTC
>-|TRBD2|TRBJ2-1|TRBV15
CATSPQRGGNEQFF
TGTGCCACCAGCCCCCAGCGGGGGGGCAATGAGCAGTTCTTC
>-|TRBD1|TRBJ1-4|TRBV6-1
CASSEEYRGREKLFF
TGTGCCAGCAGTGAAGAATACAGGGGGAGAGAAAAACTGTTTTTT
>few|TRBD1|TRBJ1-2|TRBV5-1
CASSLGTGFGYTF
TGCGCCAGCAGCTTGGGGACAGGGTTCGGCTACACCTTC
>-|-|TRBJ2-3|TRBV5-6
CASSSLDSYTDTQYF
TGTGCCAGCAGCTCGCTAGACAGTTACACAGATACGCAGTATTTT
>-|TRBD2|TRBJ2-1|TRBV2
CASSETGGLSEQFF
TGTGCCAGCAGTGAGACGGGGGGGCTGAGTGAGCAGTTCTTC
>-|TRBD2|TRBJ2-3|TRBV9
CASSVASGASTDTQYF
TGTGCCAGCAGCGTTGCTAGCGGGGCTAGCACAGATACGCAGTATTTT